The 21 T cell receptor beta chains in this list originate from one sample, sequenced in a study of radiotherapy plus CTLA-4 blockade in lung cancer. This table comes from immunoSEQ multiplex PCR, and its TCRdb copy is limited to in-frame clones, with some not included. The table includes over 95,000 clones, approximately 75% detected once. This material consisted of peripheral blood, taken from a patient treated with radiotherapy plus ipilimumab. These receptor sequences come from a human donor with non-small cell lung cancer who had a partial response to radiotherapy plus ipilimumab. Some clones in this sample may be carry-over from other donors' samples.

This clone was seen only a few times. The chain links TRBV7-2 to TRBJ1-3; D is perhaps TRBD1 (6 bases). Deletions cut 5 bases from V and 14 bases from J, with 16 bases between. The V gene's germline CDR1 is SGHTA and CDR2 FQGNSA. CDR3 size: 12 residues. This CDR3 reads CASSPSRGHLYF. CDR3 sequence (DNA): TGTGCCAGCAGCCCGAGCCGGGGACATTTATATTTT.

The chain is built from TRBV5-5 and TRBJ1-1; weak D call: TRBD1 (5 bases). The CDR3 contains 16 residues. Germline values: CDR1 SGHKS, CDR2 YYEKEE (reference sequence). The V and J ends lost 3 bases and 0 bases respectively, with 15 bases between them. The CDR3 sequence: CASSSLGDYMNTEAFF. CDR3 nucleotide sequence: TGTGCCAGCAGCTCCTTGGGGGACTATATGAACACTGAAGCTTTCTTT.

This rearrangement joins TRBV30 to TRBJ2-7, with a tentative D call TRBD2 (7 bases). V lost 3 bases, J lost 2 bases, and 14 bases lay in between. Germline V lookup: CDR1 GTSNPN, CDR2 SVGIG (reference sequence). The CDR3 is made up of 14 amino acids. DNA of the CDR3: TGTGCCTGGAGGATTAGGGGGGGCCCCTACGAGCAGTACTTC. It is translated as CAWRIRGGPYEQYF.

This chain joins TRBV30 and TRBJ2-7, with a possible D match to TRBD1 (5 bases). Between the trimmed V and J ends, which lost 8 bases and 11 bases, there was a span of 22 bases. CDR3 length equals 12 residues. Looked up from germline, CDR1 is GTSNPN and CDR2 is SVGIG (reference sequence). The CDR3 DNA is TGTGCCGGGGAAGGCAGGGTAAAGGCAAAGTACTTC. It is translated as CAGEGRVKAKYF.

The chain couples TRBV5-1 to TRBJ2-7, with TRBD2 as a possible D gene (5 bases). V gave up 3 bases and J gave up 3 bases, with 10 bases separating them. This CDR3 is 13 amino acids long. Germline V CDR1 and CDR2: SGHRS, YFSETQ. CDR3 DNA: TGCGCCAGCAGCTCGGGGATAGGCTACGAGCAGTACTTC. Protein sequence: CASSSGIGYEQYF. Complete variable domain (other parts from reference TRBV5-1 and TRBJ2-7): KAGVTQTPRYLIKTRGQQVTLSCSPISGHRSVSWYQQTPGQGLQFLFEYFSETQRNKGNFPGRFSGRQFSNSRSEMNVSTLELGDSALYLCASSSGIGYEQYFGPGTRLTVT.

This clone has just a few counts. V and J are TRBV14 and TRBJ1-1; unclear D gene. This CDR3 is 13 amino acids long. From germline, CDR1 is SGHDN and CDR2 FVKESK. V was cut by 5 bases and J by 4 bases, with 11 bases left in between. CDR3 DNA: TGTGCCAGCAGCTCACATCGCTCCACTGAAGCTTTCTTT. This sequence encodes CASSSHRSTEAFF.

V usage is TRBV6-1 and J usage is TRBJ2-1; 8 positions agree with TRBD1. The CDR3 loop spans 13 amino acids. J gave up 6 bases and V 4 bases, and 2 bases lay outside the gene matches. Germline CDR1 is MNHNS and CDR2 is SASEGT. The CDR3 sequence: CASSGQGSNEQFF. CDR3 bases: TGTGCCAGCAGTGGACAGGGGTCCAATGAGCAGTTCTTC.

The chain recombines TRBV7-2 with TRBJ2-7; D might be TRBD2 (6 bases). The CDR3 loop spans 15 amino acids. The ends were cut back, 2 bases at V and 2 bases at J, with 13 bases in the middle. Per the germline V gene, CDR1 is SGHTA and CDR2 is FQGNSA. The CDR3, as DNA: TGTGCCAGCAGCTTATCTGGTGGAGGGACCTACGAGCAGTACTTC. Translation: CASSLSGGGTYEQYF.

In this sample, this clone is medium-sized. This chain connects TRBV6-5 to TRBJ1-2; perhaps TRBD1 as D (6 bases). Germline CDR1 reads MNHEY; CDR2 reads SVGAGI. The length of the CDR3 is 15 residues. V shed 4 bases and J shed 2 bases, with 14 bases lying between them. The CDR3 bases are TGTGCCAGCAGTTTTACGACAGGAACCAACTATGGCTACACCTTC. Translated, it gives CASSFTTGTNYGYTF.

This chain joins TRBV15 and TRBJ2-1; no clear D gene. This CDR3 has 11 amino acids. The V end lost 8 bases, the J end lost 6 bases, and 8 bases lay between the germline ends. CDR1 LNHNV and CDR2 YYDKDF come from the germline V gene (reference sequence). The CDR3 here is CATASRNEQFF. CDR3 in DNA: TGTGCCACCGCCAGTCGCAATGAGCAGTTCTTC.

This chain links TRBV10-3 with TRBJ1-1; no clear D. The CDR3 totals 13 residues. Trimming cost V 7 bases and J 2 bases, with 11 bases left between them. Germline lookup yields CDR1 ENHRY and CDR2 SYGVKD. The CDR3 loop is CAIKEGPNTEAFF. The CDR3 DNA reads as TGTGCCATCAAAGAGGGCCCCAACACTGAAGCTTTCTTT.

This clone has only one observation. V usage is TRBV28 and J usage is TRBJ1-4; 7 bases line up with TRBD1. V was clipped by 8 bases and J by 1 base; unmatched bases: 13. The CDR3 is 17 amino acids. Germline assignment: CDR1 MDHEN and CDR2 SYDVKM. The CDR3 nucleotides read TGTGCCAGCGCTGAGCCGGGACAGCTGGAAACTAATGAAAAACTGTTTTTT. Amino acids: CASAEPGQLETNEKLFF.

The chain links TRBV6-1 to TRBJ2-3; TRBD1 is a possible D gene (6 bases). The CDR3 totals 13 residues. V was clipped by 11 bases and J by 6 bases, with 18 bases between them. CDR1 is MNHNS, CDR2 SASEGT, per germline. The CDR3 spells CAGTRGSSDTQYF. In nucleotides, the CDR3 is TGTGCCGGTACCAGGGGCTCGTCGGATACGCAGTATTTT.

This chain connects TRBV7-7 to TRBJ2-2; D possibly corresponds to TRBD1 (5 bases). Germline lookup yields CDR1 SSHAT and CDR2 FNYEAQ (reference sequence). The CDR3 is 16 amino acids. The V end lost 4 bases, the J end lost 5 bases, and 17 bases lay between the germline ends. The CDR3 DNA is TGTGCCAGCAGCTCGAGGCAGGGTGATCAGACCGGGGAGCTGTTTTTT. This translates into CASSSRQGDQTGELFF.

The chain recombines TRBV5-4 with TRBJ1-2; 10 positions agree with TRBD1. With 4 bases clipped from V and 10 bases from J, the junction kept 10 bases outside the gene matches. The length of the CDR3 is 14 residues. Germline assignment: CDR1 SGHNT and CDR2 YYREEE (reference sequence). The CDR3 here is CASSTPGQGSYYTF. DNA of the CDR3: TGTGCCAGCAGCACACCGGGACAGGGGTCGTACTACACCTTC. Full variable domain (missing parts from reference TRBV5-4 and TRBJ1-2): ETGVTQSPTHLIKTRGQQVTLRCSSQSGHNTVSWYQQALGQGPQFIFQYYREEENGRGNFPPRFSGLQFPNYSSELNVNALELDDSALYLCASSTPGQGSYYTFGSGTRLTVV.

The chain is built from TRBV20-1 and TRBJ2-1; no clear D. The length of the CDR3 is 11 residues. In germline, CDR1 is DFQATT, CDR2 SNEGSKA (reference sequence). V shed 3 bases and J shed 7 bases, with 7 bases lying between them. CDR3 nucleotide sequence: TGCAGTGCTAGTCCAGTGAATGAGCAGTTCTTC. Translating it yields CSASPVNEQFF.

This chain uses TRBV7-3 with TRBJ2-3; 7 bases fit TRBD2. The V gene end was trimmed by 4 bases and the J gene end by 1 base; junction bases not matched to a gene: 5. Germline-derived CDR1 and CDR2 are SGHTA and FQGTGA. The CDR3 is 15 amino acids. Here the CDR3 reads CASSWAGAGTDTQYF. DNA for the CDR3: TGTGCCAGCAGCTGGGCGGGAGCGGGCACAGATACGCAGTATTTT.

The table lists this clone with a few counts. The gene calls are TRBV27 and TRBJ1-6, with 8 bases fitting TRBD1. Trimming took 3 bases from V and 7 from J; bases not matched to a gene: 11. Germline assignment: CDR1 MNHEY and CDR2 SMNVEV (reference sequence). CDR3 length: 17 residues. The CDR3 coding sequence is TGTGCCAGCAGTTTGGAAGCTCCAAGGACAGGGAATTCACCCCTCCACTTT. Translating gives CASSLEAPRTGNSPLHF.

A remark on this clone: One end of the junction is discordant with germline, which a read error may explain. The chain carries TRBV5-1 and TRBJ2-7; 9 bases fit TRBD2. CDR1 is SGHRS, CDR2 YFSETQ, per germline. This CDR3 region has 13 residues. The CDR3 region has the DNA TGTGCCAGCCGCAGACTAGCGGCCTACGAGCAGTACTTC. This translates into CASRRLAAYEQYF.

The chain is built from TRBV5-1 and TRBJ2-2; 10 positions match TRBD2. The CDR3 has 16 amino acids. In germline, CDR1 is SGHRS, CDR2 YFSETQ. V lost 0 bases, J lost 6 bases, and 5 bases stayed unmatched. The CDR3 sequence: CASSLGVAGGAGELFF. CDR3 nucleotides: TGCGCCAGCAGCTTGGGTGTAGCGGGAGGAGCCGGGGAGCTGTTTTTT.

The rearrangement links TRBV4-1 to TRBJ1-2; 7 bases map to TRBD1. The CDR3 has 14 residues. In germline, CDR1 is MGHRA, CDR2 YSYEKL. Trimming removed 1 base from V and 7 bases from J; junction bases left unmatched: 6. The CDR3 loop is CASSQGTGVGGYTF. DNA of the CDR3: TGCGCCAGCAGCCAAGGAACAGGGGTTGGTGGCTACACCTTC.